This T cell receptor (beta chain) was obtained from a study of T-cell reconstitution after alpha-beta-depleted transplantation in children. Study results and caveats: Surviving recipient T cells and thymic progenitors produced the high day-60 TCRbeta diversity seen in some patients. Reports say that about two months after transplant, the alpha-beta T cells came out of several hundred graft clones that had expanded. Newly produced T cells mostly accounted for T-cell counts and diversity one year post-transplant.

There are many counts of this clonotype. Its matching antigen is unknown. The V end was cut by 2 bases, the J end by 7 bases, with 15 bases between. CDR3 length: 15 amino acids. Per the germline V gene, CDR1 is KGHSH and CDR2 is LQKENI. Researchers prepared the TCRbeta library using unique molecular identifiers, the study reports. TCRdb fed the PCR reads into MiXCR, producing one record per CDR3 protein. This table holds hundreds of thousands of distinct CDR3 sequences, roughly 11% found once. The receptor's source is a child younger than two with acute myeloid leukemia, due to receive a stem cell transplant. Specimen: PBMCs, collected before TCRalphabeta/CD19-depleted stem cell transplant. The chain uses TRBV18 and TRBJ2-1; tentative D call: TRBD1 (7 bases). CDR3 in DNA: TGTGCCAGCTCACCAAGGGCAGGGGGGCTTAATGAGCAGTTCTTC. It specifies CASSPRAGGLNEQFF. Supplemented by reference TRBV18 and TRBJ2-1, the full variable domain reads NAGVMQNPRHLVRRRGQEARLRCSPMKGHSHVYWYRQLPEEGLKFMVYLQKENIIDESGMPKERFSAEFPKEGPSILRIQQVVRGDSAAYFCASSPRAGGLNEQFFGPGTRLTVL.